Presented here are 10 T cell receptor beta chains from one specimen sequenced in a study of blood T cell repertoires in COVID-19. Profiled with immunoSEQ multiplex PCR; TCRdb holds only in-frame clones, not every one. Among fewer than 30,000 clones listed, around 92% were seen once. The sample was peripheral blood. These receptor sequences come from a human donor in a cohort sampled during active COVID-19.

The gene calls are TRBV23-1 and TRBJ2-7; D perhaps matches TRBD1 (6 bases). TRBV23-1 carries the ORF label, with uncertain function. Trimming stripped 3 bases from V and 3 bases from J, with 15 bases between. The CDR3 consists of 15 residues. This CDR3 is CASSQNPQGHYEQYV. The CDR3 nucleotides read TGCGCCAGCAGTCAGAACCCACAGGGACACTACGAGCAGTACGTC.

The rearrangement uses TRBV24-1 and TRBJ2-3, with TRBD2 matching 13 bases. The CDR3 sequence is 16 residues long. Germline lookup yields CDR1 KGHDR and CDR2 SFDVKD. Trimming removed 3 bases from V and 6 bases from J; junction bases left unmatched: 5. The CDR3 reads CATSDRLAGGRDTQYF. CDR3 nucleotide sequence: TGTGCCACCAGTGATCGACTAGCGGGGGGTCGGGATACGCAGTATTTT.

The rearrangement joins TRBV27 to TRBJ1-5, with D perhaps matching TRBD1 (5 bases). CDR3 length: 15 residues. V gave up 6 bases and J gave up 7 bases, with 19 bases separating them. Per germline, CDR1 MNHEY and CDR2 SMNVEV (reference sequence). The CDR3 region is CASSPLAGMGQPQHF. The CDR3, as DNA: TGTGCCAGCAGCCCCTTGGCAGGGATGGGGCAGCCCCAGCATTTT.

V and J are TRBV28 and TRBJ1-3; TRBD1 matches at 9 bases. Germline loops: CDR1 MDHEN, CDR2 SYDVKM. With 5 bases clipped from V and 7 bases from J, the junction kept 9 bases outside the gene matches. There are 15 residues in the CDR3. The CDR3 spells CASSVPGTGSNTIYF. In DNA, the CDR3 is TGTGCCAGCAGTGTCCCCGGGACAGGGAGTAACACCATATATTTT.

This chain links TRBV2 with TRBJ1-1; TRBD1 agrees at 11 bases. The germline V gene encodes CDR1 SNHLY and CDR2 FYNNEI. This CDR3 is 14 amino acids long. The ends lost 6 bases at V and 4 bases at J; junction bases unmatched: 4. The CDR3 DNA follows: TGTGCCAGCAGCCGGACAGGGGGCTTCACTGAAGCTTTCTTT. It is translated as CASSRTGGFTEAFF.

The CDR3: CASRSQTGRPETQYF. The CDR3 region has the DNA TGTGCCAGCAGGTCCCAGACAGGGCGTCCGGAGACCCAGTACTTC. The chain couples TRBV7-9 to TRBJ2-5; 7 bases are a match to TRBD1. The germline CDR1 and CDR2 sequences are SEHNR and FQNEAQ (reference sequence). The CDR3 is made up of 15 amino acids. V shed 6 bases and J 5 bases; nucleotides not matched to a gene: 12.

The rearrangement joins TRBV5-6 to TRBJ1-3; no reliable D call. This CDR3 contains 15 residues. V was clipped by 3 bases and J by 3 bases, with 13 bases between them. Germline V gene lookup returns CDR1 SGHDT and CDR2 YYEEEE. The CDR3 DNA sequence: TGTGCCAGCAGCTGGAGGATGGGGAATGGAAACACCATATATTTT. Residues: CASSWRMGNGNTIYF.

This clone is a singleton in its sample. The V call is TRBV5-1, the J call TRBJ1-1; D is uncertain. The CDR3 sequence is 13 residues long. The ends were cut back, 0 bases at V and 1 base at J, with 4 bases in the middle. The germline gives CDR1 SGHRS, CDR2 YFSETQ. CDR3 DNA: TGCGCCAGCAGCTTGGTCCGGAACACTGAAGCTTTCTTT. Translating gives CASSLVRNTEAFF. The whole variable domain, remainder taken from reference TRBV5-1 and TRBJ1-1, is KAGVTQTPRYLIKTRGQQVTLSCSPISGHRSVSWYQQTPGQGLQFLFEYFSETQRNKGNFPGRFSGRQFSNSRSEMNVSTLELGDSALYLCASSLVRNTEAFFGQGTRLTVV.

This sequence joins TRBV5-1 and TRBJ1-2, with 9 bases lining up with TRBD1. Germline assignment: CDR1 SGHRS and CDR2 YFSETQ. This CDR3 has 16 amino acids. V dropped 0 bases and J dropped 8; count of bases not matched to a gene: 11. CDR3: CASSLDFVGTGKGYTF. CDR3 coding DNA: TGCGCCAGCAGCTTGGACTTCGTAGGGACAGGGAAGGGCTACACCTTC.

This sequence joins TRBV3-1 (or the pseudogene TRBV3-2) and TRBJ1-1; 7 nucleotides align to TRBD1. Germline CDR1 LGHDT, CDR2 YNNKEL (reference sequence). The junction had 19 bases not matched to a gene; V was cut back by 3 bases and J by 6 bases. The CDR3 is made up of 18 amino acids. In DNA, the CDR3 is TGTGCCAGCAGCCATGATCCCGGGACAGTCAAGGACTACGCTGAAGCTTTCTTT. Translation gives CASSHDPGTVKDYAEAFF.